Below are 25 T cell receptor beta chains sequenced from a single sample in a study of blood T cell repertoires in COVID-19. The protocol was immunoSEQ multiplex PCR, while the TCRdb copy is restricted to in-frame clones and leaves out a portion. The sample shows 230,000 or so clones, about 88% of them seen only once. Sequenced sample: PBMCs or T cells enriched from blood (not recorded which). All receptors come from a woman aged 25 to 39 who had recovered from COVID-19.

The CDR3 loop is CASSPRVAGRNEQFF. CDR3 coding DNA: TGTGCCAGCAGCCCCCGGGTAGCGGGCCGCAATGAGCAGTTCTTC. The rearrangement uses TRBV7-3 and TRBJ2-1, with TRBD2 matching 7 bases. This CDR3 spans 15 amino acids. The J segment lost 6 bases and the V segment lost 5 bases, leaving 10 bases of the junction unmatched. CDR1 is SGHTA and CDR2 is FQGTGA in the germline V gene. Full variable domain (remainder filled in from reference TRBV7-3 and TRBJ2-1): GAGVSQTPSNKVTEKGKYVELRCDPISGHTALYWYRQSLGQGPEFLIYFQGTGAADDSGLPNDRFFAVRPEGSVSTLKIQRTERGDSAVYLCASSPRVAGRNEQFFGPGTRLTVL.

V and J are TRBV13 and TRBJ2-1; 9 bases are shared with TRBD2. V was clipped by 2 bases and J by 5 bases; unmatched bases: 7. The CDR3 loop spans 16 amino acids. Looked up from germline, CDR1 is PRHDT and CDR2 is FYEKMQ (reference sequence). The CDR3 here is CASSLIKGLANNEQFF. The CDR3, as DNA: TGTGCCAGCAGCTTAATTAAAGGACTAGCGAACAATGAGCAGTTCTTC.

V gene TRBV11-2 combines with J gene TRBJ2-7, with unresolved D. V was cut by 5 bases and J by 0 bases, with 8 bases left in between. The V gene's germline CDR1 is SGHAT and CDR2 FQNNGV. There are 13 residues in the CDR3. CDR3 DNA sequence: TGTGCCAGCAGCCATCTACTCTCCTACGAGCAGTACTTC. It encodes CASSHLLSYEQYF.

The chain uses TRBV2 and TRBJ1-6; TRBD1 agrees at 7 bases. This CDR3 is 16 amino acids long. Germline CDR1 is SNHLY and CDR2 is FYNNEI. With 8 bases clipped from V and 7 bases from J, the junction kept 14 bases outside the gene matches. The DNA for the CDR3 is TGTGCCAGCGACAAGAGCCGGACAGGCTTAAATTCACCCCTCCACTTT. This sequence encodes CASDKSRTGLNSPLHF. Full variable domain (rest looked up from reference TRBV2 and TRBJ1-6): EPEVTQTPSHQVTQMGQEVILRCVPISNHLYFYWYRQILGQKVEFLVSFYNNEISEKSEIFDDQFSVERPDGSNFTLKIRSTKLEDSAMYFCASDKSRTGLNSPLHFGNGTRLTVT.

The chain combines TRBV3-1 (or the pseudogene TRBV3-2) with TRBJ1-2, with D hard to call. Trimming left V 2 bases short and J 2 bases short, with 9 bases between. This CDR3 contains 14 residues. Germline V lookup: CDR1 LGHDT, CDR2 YNNKEL (reference sequence). The CDR3 is CASSQLHRNYGYTF. CDR3 sequence (DNA): TGTGCCAGCAGCCAACTCCACCGGAACTATGGCTACACCTTC.

This chain links TRBV27 with TRBJ1-1, with a weak D call TRBD1 (6 bases). Trimming left V 4 bases short and J 7 bases short, with 16 bases between. The CDR3 spans 14 residues. The germline V gene has CDR1 MNHEY and CDR2 SMNVEV (reference sequence). The CDR3 loop reads CASSSGGPWGEAFF. The DNA for the CDR3 is TGTGCCAGCAGTTCTGGGGGCCCTTGGGGTGAAGCTTTCTTT.

The V and J genes are TRBV6-2 or TRBV6-3 and TRBJ2-7; 9 nucleotides agree with TRBD1. After removal of 5 bases from V and 5 bases from J, the junction contained 4 bases not matched to a gene. CDR1 and CDR2 from the germline V gene are MNHEY and SVGEGT. The CDR3 loop spans 13 amino acids. Here the CDR3 reads CASSTGTGNEQYF. The CDR3, as DNA: TGTGCCAGCAGTACTGGGACAGGGAACGAGCAGTACTTC.

This chain connects TRBV24-1 to TRBJ1-2; perhaps TRBD1 as D (5 bases). V shed 1 base and J shed 7 bases, with 6 bases lying between them. The germline V gene encodes CDR1 KGHDR and CDR2 SFDVKD. The CDR3 sequence is 12 residues long. This CDR3 is CATSDFRGGYTF. The CDR3 DNA reads as TGTGCCACCAGTGATTTTAGGGGTGGCTACACCTTC.

This chain links TRBV6-6 with TRBJ2-7, with D perhaps matching TRBD1 (5 bases). V lost 2 bases to trimming and J lost 0 bases, with 8 bases between them. Germline CDR1 is MNHNY and CDR2 is SVGAGI (reference sequence). The CDR3 contains 14 residues. The CDR3 spells CASSYAGYSYEQYF. CDR3 coding DNA: TGTGCCAGCAGTTACGCAGGGTACTCCTACGAGCAGTACTTC.

The chain joins TRBV7-2 to TRBJ2-7; 7 nucleotides match TRBD1. The V gene's germline CDR1 is SGHTA and CDR2 FQGNSA. The CDR3 consists of 14 residues. The J segment lost 4 bases and the V segment lost 2 bases, leaving 5 bases of the junction unmatched. The CDR3 DNA is TGTGCCAGCAGCTTACAGGGGGAATATTACGAGCAGTACTTC. This gives the protein CASSLQGEYYEQYF.

This chain links TRBV7-2 with TRBJ1-5, with 7 bases matching TRBD1. Looked up from germline, CDR1 is SGHTA and CDR2 is FQGNSA. This CDR3 is built from 15 residues. V was pared by 1 base and J by 4 bases, with 4 bases of the junction left unmatched. Here the CDR3 DNA reads TGTGCCAGCAGCTTAGGGGCAGGGGGGAATCAGCCCCAGCATTTT. Amino acid sequence: CASSLGAGGNQPQHF.

The chain employs TRBV5-4 and TRBJ2-3; D unresolved. The V gene's germline CDR1 is SGHNT and CDR2 YYREEE (reference sequence). The CDR3 consists of 16 residues. The V end was cut by 0 bases, the J end by 0 bases, with 11 bases between. The CDR3 sequence: CASSLASLRSTDTQYF. In DNA form, the CDR3 reads TGTGCCAGCAGCTTGGCATCCCTGCGGAGCACAGATACGCAGTATTTT.

The V and J genes are TRBV9 and TRBJ1-4; 7 nucleotides align to TRBD1. The V gene end was trimmed by 0 bases and the J gene end by 0 bases; junction bases not matched to a gene: 8. The CDR3 is made up of 18 amino acids. CDR1 SGDLS and CDR2 YYNGEE come from the germline V gene. The chain's CDR3 is CASSVEAGGSSTNEKLFF. CDR3 DNA sequence: TGTGCCAGCAGCGTAGAGGCAGGGGGATCGTCAACTAATGAAAAACTGTTTTTT.

The chain joins TRBV11-2 to TRBJ1-2, with TRBD1 matching over 7 bases. The CDR3 covers 12 residues. Unmatched junction bases numbered 6, after V lost 3 bases and J lost 11 bases. Germline V gene data show CDR1 as SGHAT and CDR2 as FQNNGV. The CDR3 region has the DNA TGTGCCAGCAGCTTGGCTTCGACAGGGTACACCTTC. This codes for CASSLASTGYTF.

The gene calls are TRBV4-3 and TRBJ2-3, with 16 bases fitting TRBD2. The CDR3 contains 21 residues. Trimming removed 1 base from V and 1 base from J; junction bases left unmatched: 11. The germline V gene has CDR1 LGHNA and CDR2 YSLEER. The CDR3 region is CASSQAVSGTSGGARTDTQYF. The CDR3 DNA reads as TGCGCCAGCAGCCAAGCCGTCTCCGGGACTAGCGGGGGGGCCCGCACAGATACGCAGTATTTT.

The rearrangement links TRBV2 to TRBJ1-3; the D is unclear. Germline V gene lookup returns CDR1 SNHLY and CDR2 FYNNEI. This CDR3 spans 14 amino acids. V was cut by 7 bases and J by 0 bases, with 10 bases left in between. CDR3 in amino acids: CASKLRYSGNTIYF. Written as DNA, the CDR3 is TGTGCCAGCAAATTGAGGTACTCTGGAAACACCATATATTTT.

This clone was observed once. The J gene is TRBJ2-1, the V gene TRBV3-1 (or the pseudogene TRBV3-2); TRBD2 matches 10 bases. The CDR3 is 15 residues long. Germline assignment: CDR1 LGHDT and CDR2 YNNKEL (reference sequence). V was pared by 2 bases and J by 7 bases, with 5 bases of the junction left unmatched. The CDR3, as DNA: TGTGCCAGCAGCCAACAAGCGGGGGGGGTTAATGAGCAGTTCTTC. Protein sequence: CASSQQAGGVNEQFF.

Notes on this clone: In the same sample, other DNA sequences code for this CDR3. The chain recombines TRBV29-1 with TRBJ1-1; 7 bases line up with TRBD1. V lost 6 bases, J lost 1 base, and 5 bases stayed unmatched. This CDR3 is 13 amino acids long. CDR1 and CDR2 from the germline V gene are SQVTM and ANQGSEA. The CDR3 region has the DNA TGCAGCGTCGACAGGGTAGGGAACACTGAAGCTTTCTTT. Protein product: CSVDRVGNTEAFF. Using reference TRBV29-1 and TRBJ1-1 for the parts outside the CDR3, the full variable domain is SAVISQKPSRDICQRGTSLTIQCQVDSQVTMMFWYRQQPGQSLTLIATANQGSEATYESGFVIDKFPISRPNLTFSTLTVSNMSPEDSSIYLCSVDRVGNTEAFFGQGTRLTVV.

This chain joins TRBV5-6 and TRBJ1-1; 8 bases are a match to TRBD1. With V trimmed by 3 bases and J by 4 bases, 5 bases remained unmatched. Germline-derived CDR1 and CDR2 are SGHDT and YYEEEE. The length of the CDR3 is 14 residues. The CDR3 loop reads CASSSGQGTTEAFF. CDR3 sequence (DNA): TGTGCCAGCAGCTCTGGACAGGGCACCACTGAAGCTTTCTTT.

The chain has TRBV11-2 and TRBJ2-7, with D perhaps TRBD1 (5 bases). Looked up from germline, CDR1 is SGHAT and CDR2 is FQNNGV. Trimming cost V 1 base and J 4 bases, with 11 bases left between them. CDR3 size: 14 residues. As DNA, the CDR3 is TGTGCCAGCAGCTTAGGGGCAGGGCCATACGAGCAGTACTTC. Translation: CASSLGAGPYEQYF.

The J gene is TRBJ1-2, the V gene TRBV9, with D tentatively TRBD1 (6 bases). There are 14 residues in the CDR3. Trimming took 6 bases from V and 7 from J, leaving 19 bases between them. The V gene's germline CDR1 is SGDLS and CDR2 YYNGEE. The chain's CDR3 is CASNDARGSGGYTF. CDR3 nucleotide sequence: TGTGCCAGCAACGACGCCAGGGGATCCGGTGGCTACACCTTC.

This chain joins TRBV11-2 and TRBJ1-2; 8 nucleotides align to TRBD1. This CDR3 spans 13 amino acids. Trimming removed 1 base from V and 8 bases from J; junction bases left unmatched: 3. Germline V lookup: CDR1 SGHAT, CDR2 FQNNGV. CDR3 protein: CASSLADRGGYTF. As DNA, the CDR3 is TGTGCCAGCAGCTTAGCCGACAGGGGCGGCTACACCTTC.

This clone was counted once. V usage is TRBV5-1 and J usage is TRBJ2-7, with 10 bases that match TRBD2. CDR3 length: 14 residues. With V trimmed by 4 bases and J by 5 bases, 6 bases remained unmatched. Germline values: CDR1 SGHRS, CDR2 YFSETQ. The CDR3 is CASSPSSGSNEQYF. The CDR3 DNA follows: TGCGCCAGCAGCCCCTCTAGCGGGAGTAACGAGCAGTACTTC.

The genes are TRBV12-3 or TRBV12-4 and TRBJ2-7; tentatively, D is TRBD1 (5 bases). This CDR3 comprises 12 residues. With 6 bases removed from V and 7 bases from J, the gap between germline ends came to 13 bases. In nucleotides, the CDR3 is TGTGCCAGCAGCCTCTGGGGCATAGAGCAGTACTTC. Translation: CASSLWGIEQYF.

The chain combines TRBV28 with TRBJ1-6; perhaps TRBD1 as D (6 bases). The CDR3 spans 16 residues. CDR1 is MDHEN and CDR2 is SYDVKM in the germline V gene. The V end was cut by 6 bases, the J end by 9 bases, with 21 bases between. The CDR3 nucleotides read TGTGCCAGCAGCTACCCGAGGAACAGGGAAGGTTCACCCCTCCACTTT. Translating gives CASSYPRNREGSPLHF.